This T cell receptor beta chain was recovered during a study of blood T cell repertoires in COVID-19. The wider study: The United States, Italy and Spain were the sources of the acute and convalescent COVID-19 samples.

In the source study's methods: Nucleated cell number was recorded as an estimate derived from reference gene primer amplification. The method was immunoSEQ multiplex PCR; TCRdb's version includes in-frame clones alone and lacks a portion of them. V and J calls and clone size follow that table, whereas D and trimming were derived from the DNA. The profile shows roughly 180,000 clones, about 80% of them singletons. This clonotype was sampled from a man in his 60s who had been exposed to COVID-19. The sequencing input was PBMCs or T cells enriched from blood (not recorded which).

CDR3 sequence (DNA): TGTGCCAGTCTGGGTGCAGGGGGCTCAGAGACCCAGTACTTC. Translated, it gives CASLGAGGSETQYF. V is TRBV2 and J is TRBJ2-5; the match to TRBD1 covers 8 bases. V gave up 9 bases and J gave up 4 bases; unmatched junction bases: 10. The CDR3 length is 14 residues. Germline V gives CDR1 SNHLY, CDR2 FYNNEI.